What follows are 6 T cell receptor beta chains derived from one specimen sequenced in a study of T cell repertoires in cytomegalovirus infection. Via MiXCR, TCRdb re-called the reads, giving one row per CDR3 protein. The data contain approximately 170,000 distinct CDR3 sequences, over 13% of them singletons. The sample was PBMCs. The receptors derive from a human donor in good health (CMV status not recorded). Some clones in this sample may be carry-over from other donors' samples.

The rearrangement joins TRBV7-9 to TRBJ2-1, with D perhaps matching TRBD1 (5 bases). Trimming removed 8 bases at V and 6 bases at J, with 14 bases between. Germline V gene lookup returns CDR1 SEHNR and CDR2 FQNEAQ (reference sequence). CDR3 length equals 13 residues. The CDR3 nucleotides read TGTGCCAGCTCATCAGGGCCGATCAATGAGCAGTTCTTC. It is translated as CASSSGPINEQFF.

This rearrangement joins TRBV29-1 to TRBJ2-7; TRBD2 is a possible D gene (6 bases). V dropped 7 bases and J dropped 3 bases, with 19 bases sitting between them. The CDR3 extends over 14 amino acids. CDR1 SQVTM and CDR2 ANQGSEA come from the germline V gene. The CDR3 reads CSAGGGDVYYEQYF. DNA of the CDR3: TGCAGCGCTGGTGGCGGGGACGTTTACTACGAGCAGTACTTC.

This clonotype was seen ten or more times. The rearrangement links TRBV4-2 to TRBJ1-5, with unresolved D. Deletions cut 0 bases from V and 7 bases from J, with 10 bases between. Germline V gene lookup returns CDR1 LGHNA and CDR2 YNFKEQ. CDR3 length: 14 residues. CDR3 bases: TGTGCCAGCAGCCAAGAATTAGTGGGGCAGCCCCAGCATTTT. Its translation: CASSQELVGQPQHF.

The chain is built from TRBV6-1 and TRBJ1-1; no definite D call. The CDR3 runs to 12 residues. The V gene lost 6 bases and the J gene lost 1 base, with 6 bases spanning the gap. The germline gives CDR1 MNHNS, CDR2 SASEGT. The CDR3 DNA follows: TGTGCCAGCAGCCCCCAGAACACTGAAGCTTTCTTT. This gives the protein CASSPQNTEAFF.

With respect to this clonotype: This CDR3 fails to terminate in the conserved phenylalanine or tryptophan, so it likely reflects a read error. No DNA is shown, since the ends of the CDR3 on it are uncertain; the CDR3 is the one TCRdb lists. The rearrangement joins TRBV28 to TRBJ1-1; the table's TRBD1 call for D was not verified on the DNA. A total of 9 residues make up the CDR3, ends included. Germline-derived CDR1 and CDR2 are MDHEN and SYDVKM. This CDR3 reads CASTTGTTR.

The table lists this clonotype with a few counts. In DNA form, the CDR3 reads TGCAGCGTTGGGGAGGTTGTAGGGCAGCCCCAGCATTTT. It encodes CSVGEVVGQPQHF. J is TRBJ1-5 and V is TRBV29-1; no clear D gene. This CDR3 has 13 residues. The V gene lost 4 bases and the J gene lost 7 bases, with 14 bases spanning the gap. In germline, CDR1 is SQVTM, CDR2 ANQGSEA.